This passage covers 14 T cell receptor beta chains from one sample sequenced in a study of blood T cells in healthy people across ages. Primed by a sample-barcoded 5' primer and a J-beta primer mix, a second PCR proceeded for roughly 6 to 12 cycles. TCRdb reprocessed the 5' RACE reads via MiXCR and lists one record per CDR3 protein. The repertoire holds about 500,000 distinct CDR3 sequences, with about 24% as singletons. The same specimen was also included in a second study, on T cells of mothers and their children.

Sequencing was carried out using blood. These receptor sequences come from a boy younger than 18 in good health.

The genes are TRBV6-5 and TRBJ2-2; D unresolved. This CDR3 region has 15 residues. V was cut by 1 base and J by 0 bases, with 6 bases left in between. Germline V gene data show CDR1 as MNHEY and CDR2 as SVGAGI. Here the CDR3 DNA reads TGTGCCAGCAGTTACTGGGCAACGAACACCGGGGAGCTGTTTTTT. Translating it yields CASSYWATNTGELFF.

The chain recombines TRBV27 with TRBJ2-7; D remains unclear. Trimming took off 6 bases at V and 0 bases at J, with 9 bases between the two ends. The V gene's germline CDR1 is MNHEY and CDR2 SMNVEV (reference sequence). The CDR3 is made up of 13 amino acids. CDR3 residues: CASRNELSYEQYF. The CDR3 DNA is TGTGCCAGCAGAAACGAACTCTCCTACGAGCAGTACTTC.

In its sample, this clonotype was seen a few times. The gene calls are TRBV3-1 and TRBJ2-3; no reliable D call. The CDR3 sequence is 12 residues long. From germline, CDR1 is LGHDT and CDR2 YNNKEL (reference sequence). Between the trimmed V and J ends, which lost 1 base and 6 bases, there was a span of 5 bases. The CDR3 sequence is CASSQAVDTQYF. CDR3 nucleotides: TGTGCCAGCAGCCAAGCTGTCGATACGCAGTATTTT.

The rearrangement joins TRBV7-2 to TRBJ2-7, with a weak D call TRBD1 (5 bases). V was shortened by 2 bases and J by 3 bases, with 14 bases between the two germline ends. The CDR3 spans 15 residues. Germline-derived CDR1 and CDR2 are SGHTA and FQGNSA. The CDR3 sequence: CASSLTRRDHYEQYF. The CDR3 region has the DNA TGTGCCAGCAGCTTAACTCGCAGGGATCACTACGAGCAGTACTTC.

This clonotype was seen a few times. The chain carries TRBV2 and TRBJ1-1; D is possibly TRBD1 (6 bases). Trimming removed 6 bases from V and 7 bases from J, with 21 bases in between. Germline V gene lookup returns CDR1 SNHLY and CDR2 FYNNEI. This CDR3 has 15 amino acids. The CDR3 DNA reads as TGTGCCAGCAGCCCCAGGGGACAAGGGCTTTTTGAAGCTTTCTTT. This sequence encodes CASSPRGQGLFEAFF.

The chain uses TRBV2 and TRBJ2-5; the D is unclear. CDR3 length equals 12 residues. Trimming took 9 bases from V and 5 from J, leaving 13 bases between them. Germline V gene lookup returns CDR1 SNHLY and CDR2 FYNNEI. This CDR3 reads CASGLGWETQYF. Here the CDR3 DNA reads TGTGCCAGTGGATTGGGTTGGGAGACCCAGTACTTC. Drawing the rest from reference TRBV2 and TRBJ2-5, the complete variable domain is EPEVTQTPSHQVTQMGQEVILRCVPISNHLYFYWYRQILGQKVEFLVSFYNNEISEKSEIFDDQFSVERPDGSNFTLKIRSTKLEDSAMYFCASGLGWETQYFGPGTRLLVL.

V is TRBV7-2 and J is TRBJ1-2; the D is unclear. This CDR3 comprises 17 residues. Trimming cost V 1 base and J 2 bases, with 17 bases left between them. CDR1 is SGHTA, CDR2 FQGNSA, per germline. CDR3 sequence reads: CASSLVYTALINYGYTF. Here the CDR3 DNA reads TGTGCCAGCAGCTTAGTTTATACGGCTTTAATCAACTATGGCTACACCTTC.

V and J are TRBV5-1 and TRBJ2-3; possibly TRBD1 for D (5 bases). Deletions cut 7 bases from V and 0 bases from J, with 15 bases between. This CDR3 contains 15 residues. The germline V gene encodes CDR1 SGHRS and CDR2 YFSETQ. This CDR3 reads CASRDEGASTDTQYF. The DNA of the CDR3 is TGCGCCAGCCGAGATGAAGGGGCCAGCACAGATACGCAGTATTTT.

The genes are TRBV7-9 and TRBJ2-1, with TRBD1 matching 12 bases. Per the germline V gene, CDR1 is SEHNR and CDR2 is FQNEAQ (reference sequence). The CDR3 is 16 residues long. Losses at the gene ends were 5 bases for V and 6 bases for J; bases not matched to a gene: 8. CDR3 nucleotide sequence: TGTGCCAGCAGCCCAAGGGGGACAGGGGGCCTCAATGAGCAGTTCTTC. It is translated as CASSPRGTGGLNEQFF.

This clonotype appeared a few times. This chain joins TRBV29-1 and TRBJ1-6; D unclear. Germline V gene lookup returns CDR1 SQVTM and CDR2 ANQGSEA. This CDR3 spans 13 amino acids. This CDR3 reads CSAPPLGDSPLHF. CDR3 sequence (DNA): TGCAGTGCACCCCCTCTGGGAGATTCACCCCTCCACTTT.

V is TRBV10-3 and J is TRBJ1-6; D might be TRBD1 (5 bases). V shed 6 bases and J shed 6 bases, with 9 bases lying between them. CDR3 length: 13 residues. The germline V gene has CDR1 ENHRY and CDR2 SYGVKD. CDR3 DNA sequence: TGTGCCATCAGGACAGAAGTTAATTCACCCCTCCACTTT. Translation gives CAIRTEVNSPLHF.

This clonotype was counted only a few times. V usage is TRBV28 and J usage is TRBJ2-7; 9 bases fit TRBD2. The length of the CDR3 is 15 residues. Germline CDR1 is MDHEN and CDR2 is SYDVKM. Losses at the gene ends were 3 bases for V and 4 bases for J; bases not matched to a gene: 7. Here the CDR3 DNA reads TGTGCCAGCAGTTTGCGGCTAGCGGGACGATACGAGCAGTACTTC. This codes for CASSLRLAGRYEQYF.

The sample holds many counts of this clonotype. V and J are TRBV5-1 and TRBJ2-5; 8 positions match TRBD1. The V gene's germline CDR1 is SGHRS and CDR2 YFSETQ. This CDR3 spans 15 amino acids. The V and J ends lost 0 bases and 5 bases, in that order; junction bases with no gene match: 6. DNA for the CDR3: TGCGCCAGCAGCTTGGGGACAGGGTCAGGGGAGACCCAGTACTTC. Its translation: CASSLGTGSGETQYF.

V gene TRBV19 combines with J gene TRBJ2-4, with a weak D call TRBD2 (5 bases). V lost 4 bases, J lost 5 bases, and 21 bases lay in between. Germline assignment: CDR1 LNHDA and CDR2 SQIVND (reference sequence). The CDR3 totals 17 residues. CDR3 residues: CASSNRLEGLWENIQYF. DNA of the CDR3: TGTGCCAGTAGTAATCGATTAGAGGGCCTATGGGAAAACATTCAGTACTTC.